These 6 T cell receptor beta chains were all obtained from the same sample, sequenced in a study of tissue T cells after allogeneic stem cell transplantation. Some clones are missing from TCRdb's copy, which holds only in-frame ones; the method was immunoSEQ multiplex PCR. This sample has a few thousand clones, with 30% to 40% found just once. Time point: mouse harvest day 14 after allogeneic transplant. The graft held 10^6 splenic CD5+ T cells and 10^7 T-cell-depleted bone marrow cells. The sample consisted of skin. These receptors came from a female BALB/c mouse given C57BL/6 T cells with graft-versus-host disease after an allogeneic hematopoietic cell transplant.

This clone was detected once. Genes here carry mouse names. The CDR3 is cut off 1 residue early in the read; its end comes from the germline J gene. The V call is TRBV19, the J call TRBJ2-5, with 9 bases matching TRBD1. The germline V gene has CDR1 FNHDT and CDR2 SITEND (reference sequence). The length of the CDR3 is 14 residues. J was trimmed by 6 bases and V by 6 bases; bases with no gene match: 8. CDR3 DNA (partial): TGTGCCAGCACCCACAGGGGGCTGAGGGACACCCAGTAC. Its translation: CASTHRGLRDTQY. The full CDR3 protein is CASTHRGLRDTQYF. Supplemented by reference TRBV19 and TRBJ2-5, the full variable domain reads GGIITQTPKFLIGQEGQKLTLKCQQNFNHDTMYWYRQDSGKGLRLIYYSITENDLQKGDLSEGYDASREKKSSFSLTVTSAQKNEMAVFLCASTHRGLRDTQYFGPGTRLLVL.

Sample share makes this clone medium-sized (0.01 to 0.1%). The genes and germline here are from mouse. The read ends 1 residue shy of where the CDR3 ends; the end is completed using the germline J gene. This chain connects TRBV26 to TRBJ1-3; 8 bases are shared with TRBD1. With 6 bases clipped from V and 2 bases from J, the junction kept 3 bases outside the gene matches. CDR1 is KGHPV and CDR2 is FQNQEV in the germline V gene (reference sequence). The CDR3 is made up of 14 amino acids. The CDR3 bases that were read are TGTGCCAGCAGGCGACAGGGGACTGGAAATACGCTCTAT. Protein sequence: CASRRQGTGNTLY. In full, the CDR3 reads CASRRQGTGNTLYF. Full variable domain (rest looked up from reference TRBV26 and TRBJ1-3): NSKVIQTPRYLVKGQGQKAKMRCIPEKGHPVVFWYQQNKNNEFKFLINFQNQEVLQQIDMTEKRFSAECPSNSPCSLEIQSSEAGDSALYLCASRRQGTGNTLYFGEGSRLIVV.

Concerning this clone itself: Genes here carry mouse names. Read data end 1 residue before the CDR3 end; the end is taken from the germline J gene. This rearrangement joins TRBV3 to TRBJ2-2; no definite D call. The CDR3 totals 14 residues. V was pared by 2 bases and J by 1 base, with 5 bases between. The germline V gene has CDR1 SNHLY and CDR2 FYNGKV (reference sequence). Incomplete CDR3 DNA: TGTGCCAGCAGCTTACGACAAAACACCGGGCAGCTCTAC. Its protein product is CASSLRQNTGQLY. The CDR3 in full is CASSLRQNTGQLYF.

A note on this clone: Gene names refer to mouse genes. The read is 1 residue too short to cover the CDR3 end, so that end is filled in from the germline J gene. The V call is TRBV16, the J call TRBJ2-5; the match to TRBD2 covers 9 bases. CDR1 SGHSA and CDR2 FRNQAP come from the germline V gene. The CDR3 runs 15 residues. The V gene end was trimmed by 4 bases and the J gene end by 2 bases; junction bases not matched to a gene: 4. The CDR3 here is CASSSRLGAQDTQYF. CDR3 DNA (partial): TGTGCAAGCAGCTCCCGACTGGGGGCCCAAGACACCCAGTAC.

There are a few counts of this clone. Gene names follow the mouse nomenclature. The sequence runs out 1 residue before the end of the CDR3; the remainder is reconstructed from the germline J gene. The rearrangement uses TRBV26 and TRBJ1-2, with D possibly matching TRBD1 (5 bases). This CDR3 comprises 13 residues. In germline, CDR1 is KGHPV, CDR2 FQNQEV (reference sequence). Trimming cost V 6 bases and J 0 bases, with 8 bases left between them. The CDR3 loop is CASSLQANSDYTF. The part of the CDR3 DNA that was read is TGTGCCAGCAGCCTACAGGCAAACTCCGACTACACC.

This clone is medium-sized within its sample. Gene names and germline match the mouse. The read gets to within 1 residue of the CDR3 end, and the germline J gene fills in the rest. The V and J genes are TRBV26 and TRBJ1-2, with TRBD1 as a possible D gene (6 bases). V was clipped by 2 bases and J by 4 bases, with 11 bases between them. Germline loops: CDR1 KGHPV, CDR2 FQNQEV (reference sequence). This CDR3 comprises 14 residues. The sequenced part of the CDR3 DNA is TGTGCCAGCAGTCTGGGGGGGGCGGCCTCCGACTACACC. This translates into CASSLGGAASDYT. The complete CDR3 reads CASSLGGAASDYTF.